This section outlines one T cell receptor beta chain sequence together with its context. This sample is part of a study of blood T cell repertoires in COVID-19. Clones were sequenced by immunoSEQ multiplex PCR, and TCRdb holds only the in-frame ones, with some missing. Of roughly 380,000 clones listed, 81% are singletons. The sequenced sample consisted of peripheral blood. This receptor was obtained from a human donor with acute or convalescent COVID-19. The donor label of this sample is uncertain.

The CDR3 DNA sequence: TGTGCCAGCAGTTACGAGGGTCTGGGGGGCAATGAGCAGTTCTTC. As protein: CASSYEGLGGNEQFF. The V gene is TRBV6-5, the J gene TRBJ2-1; a weak D match, TRBD2 (6 bases). V was shortened by 2 bases and J by 6 bases, with 14 bases between the two germline ends. The CDR3 runs 15 residues. Germline V CDR1 and CDR2: MNHEY, SVGAGI.